Listed below are T cell receptor beta chains from one sample, sequenced in a study of T cell responses to AZD1222 COVID-19 vaccine. Profiling relied on immunoSEQ multiplex PCR, and the TCRdb table lists in-frame clones only, not all of them. The table has tens of thousands of clones, 80% to 90% seen once. This sample comprised peripheral blood, obtained on day 0 of AZD1222 vaccination. The source of these receptors is an adult in good health. Both conserved end residues are part of each CDR3. A D gene is named only where the DNA matches it firmly. Size tells how often a clone was seen (once, few, many) or the class of an expanded clone, and some rows leave it out.

>TRBJ1-4|TRBV6-5|NA|NA
CASTPGEGGGEKLFF
TGTGCCAGCACCCCCGGCGAGGGAGGGGGTGAAAAACTGTTTTTT
>TRBJ1-1|TRBV30|NA|NA
CAWSVGGTEAFF
TGTGCCTGGAGTGTGGGCGGGACTGAAGCTTTCTTT
>TRBJ1-3|TRBV10-2|NA|once
CASMGLTSSGNTIYF
TGCGCCAGCATGGGACTTACGAGCTCTGGAAACACCATATATTTT
>TRBJ2-7|TRBV9|TRBD2|NA
CASSVAGLAYEQYF
TGTGCCAGCAGCGTAGCGGGACTAGCCTACGAGCAGTACTTC
>TRBJ1-1|TRBV15|NA|NA
CATSREVTGPRGEAFF
TGTGCCACCAGCAGGGAGGTTACCGGGCCCCGCGGGGAAGCTTTCTTT
>TRBJ2-1|TRBV9|TRBD2|NA
CASSATGTSGYNEQFF
TGTGCCAGCAGCGCGACGGGGACTAGCGGGTACAATGAGCAGTTCTTC
>TRBJ2-1|TRBV29-1|TRBD1|NA
CSVEDPDRGRLNEQFF
TGCAGCGTTGAAGATCCCGACAGGGGGCGTTTGAATGAGCAGTTCTTC
>TRBJ2-7|TRBV7-2|NA|NA
CASSWGATYEQYF
TGTGCCAGCAGCTGGGGCGCCACCTACGAGCAGTACTTC
>TRBJ1-2|TRBV3-1/TRBV3-2|NA|NA
CASSQGYYGYTF
TGTGCCAGCAGCCAGGGGTACTATGGCTACACCTTC
>TRBJ2-7|TRBV18|NA|NA
CASSPPGAGGFSEQYF
TGTGCCAGCTCACCCCCGGGGGCAGGGGGTTTCTCCGAGCAGTACTTC
>TRBJ2-1|TRBV30|TRBD2|once
CAWGGTSGRVGRFF
TGTGCCTGGGGCGGGACTAGCGGGAGGGTTGGTCGGTTCTTC
>TRBJ2-1|TRBV5-5|TRBD2|NA
CASTAGSENEQFF
TGTGCCAGCACAGCGGGGTCTGAGAATGAGCAGTTCTTC
>TRBJ1-6|TRBV6-5|NA|NA
CASSYRGATNSPLHF
TGTGCCAGCAGTTACAGGGGGGCCACCAATTCACCCCTCCACTTT
>TRBJ1-1|TRBV6-5|NA|NA
CASSSQTLNTEAFF
TGTGCCAGCAGTTCTCAGACCCTGAACACTGAAGCTTTCTTT
>TRBJ1-5|TRBV25-1|NA|once
CASSVSGNQPQHF
TGTGCCAGCAGTGTAAGCGGCAATCAGCCCCAGCATTTT
>TRBJ2-7|TRBV7-9|NA|few
CASSPRGGYEQYF
TGTGCCAGCAGCCCAAGGGGAGGCTACGAGCAGTACTTC
>TRBJ2-1|TRBV28|TRBD2|NA
CASSISGRTYNEQFF
TGTGCCAGCAGTATAAGCGGGAGGACCTACAATGAGCAGTTCTTC
>TRBJ2-7|TRBV5-6|TRBD1|once
CASSFQGAGEQYF
TGTGCCAGCAGCTTCCAGGGGGCGGGTGAGCAGTACTTC
>TRBJ2-7|TRBV11-2|NA|NA
CASSLVTEPSYEQYF
TGTGCCAGCAGCTTAGTTACAGAACCCTCCTACGAGCAGTACTTC
>TRBJ2-1|TRBV28|TRBD2|once
CASSSYSSGRRNEQFF
TGTGCCAGCAGTTCCTACTCTAGCGGGAGGAGGAATGAGCAGTTCTTC
>TRBJ1-2|TRBV28|NA|NA
CASSNKGVGYGYTF
TGTGCCAGCAGTAATAAGGGGGTGGGCTATGGCTACACCTTC
>TRBJ1-2|TRBV29-1|NA|NA
CSVVDREDYGYTF
TGCAGCGTGGTAGATAGGGAGGACTATGGCTACACCTTC
>TRBJ2-1|TRBV2|NA|NA
CASSEPGNEQFF
TGTGCCAGCAGTGAGCCGGGCAATGAGCAGTTCTTC
>TRBJ1-3|TRBV4-3|TRBD1|NA
CASSQDGRGRSGNTIYF
TGCGCCAGCAGCCAAGATGGCAGGGGGAGATCAGGAAACACCATATATTTT
>TRBJ2-1|TRBV18|TRBD1|NA
CASSHADRGDEQFF
TGTGCCAGCTCACATGCTGACAGGGGTGATGAGCAGTTCTTC
>TRBJ1-2|TRBV5-1|NA|NA
CASSYGTPEGGYTF
TGCGCCAGCAGCTACGGGACTCCTGAGGGCGGCTACACCTTC
>TRBJ2-7|TRBV27|NA|NA
CASSLPPHEQYF
TGTGCCAGCAGTCTCCCCCCCCACGAGCAGTACTTC
>TRBJ2-2|TRBV4-3|NA|NA
CASSQDGGDRTGELFF
TGCGCCAGCAGCCAAGATGGGGGAGATCGCACCGGGGAGCTGTTTTTT
>TRBJ2-7|TRBV5-1|TRBD2|NA
CASSPAGGEQYF
TGCGCCAGCAGCCCGGCGGGGGGCGAGCAGTACTTC
>TRBJ2-3|TRBV6-5|NA|NA
CASTPLQGTQYF
TGTGCCAGCACCCCCCTGCAGGGTACGCAGTATTTT